Listed below are T cell receptor beta chains from one sample, sequenced in a study of T cell responses to AZD1222 COVID-19 vaccine. Sequenced by immunoSEQ multiplex PCR; TCRdb stores in-frame clones only, minus some. This table holds about 100,000 clones, 80% to 95% found once. Sample: peripheral blood, taken on day 0 of AZD1222 vaccination. These receptor sequences come from an adult in good health. Both conserved end residues are part of each CDR3. The D gene is left open where the match is weak. For some rows the clone size is stated as once, few or many, or as a class when expanded; others skip it.

size: NA
D: NA
V: TRBV28
J: TRBJ1-2
DNA: TGTGCCAGCAGTTTAGAGGCGGATGGCTACACCTTC
CDR3: CASSLEADGYTF

size: once
D: TRBD2
V: TRBV29-1
J: TRBJ2-1
DNA: TGCAGCGTTGAAGGATTCAGCGGGAGAGGGAGGAATGAGCAGTTCTTC
CDR3: CSVEGFSGRGRNEQFF

size: NA
D: TRBD1
V: TRBV15
J: TRBJ1-2
DNA: TGTGCCACCAGTATTAGCGGCCGACAGGGGGTGGGCTACACCTTC
CDR3: CATSISGRQGVGYTF

size: NA
D: NA
V: TRBV6-5
J: TRBJ1-6
DNA: TGTGCCAGCAGTTACTCAACCAACACCCCCAATTCACCCCTCCACTTT
CDR3: CASSYSTNTPNSPLHF

size: NA
D: NA
V: TRBV3-1/TRBV3-2
J: TRBJ1-3
DNA: TGTGCCAGCAGCCAAGAAGTCTGGGCCTCTGGAAACACCATATATTTT
CDR3: CASSQEVWASGNTIYF

size: NA
D: NA
V: TRBV30
J: TRBJ1-6
DNA: TGTGCCTGGAGTCCTAAAAGGGGCTGGGAAGGGCGGACGGAGCTCCAACCCCTCCACTTT
CDR3: CAWSPKRGWEGRTELQPLHF

size: NA
D: NA
V: TRBV27
J: TRBJ2-1
DNA: TGTGCCAGCAGTTCGGATACTAGCTGGGTTGAGCAGTTCTTC
CDR3: CASSSDTSWVEQFF

size: NA
D: TRBD2
V: TRBV5-6
J: TRBJ2-3
DNA: TGTGCCAGCAGCAGAGGCGGGAGGCTCCCAGATACGCAGTATTTT
CDR3: CASSRGGRLPDTQYF

size: NA
D: NA
V: TRBV30
J: TRBJ2-7
DNA: TGTGCCTGGAGACTCGGACCCCCCAGCGAGCAGTACTTC
CDR3: CAWRLGPPSEQYF

size: NA
D: TRBD2
V: TRBV7-3
J: TRBJ2-7
DNA: TGTGCCAGCAGCCTCACTAGCGGGAGACACGAGCAGTACTTC
CDR3: CASSLTSGRHEQYF

size: NA
D: TRBD2
V: TRBV4-1
J: TRBJ2-7
DNA: TGCGCCAGCAGCCAAGGGAGGGAGGGGAGCGCCTACGAGCAGTACTTC
CDR3: CASSQGREGSAYEQYF

size: NA
D: NA
V: TRBV19
J: TRBJ1-4
DNA: TGTGCCAGTAGTATTAGGGTTGATGGTGAAAAACTGTTTTTT
CDR3: CASSIRVDGEKLFF

size: NA
D: NA
V: TRBV2
J: TRBJ1-5
DNA: TGTGCCAGCAGTGAGAGCCTCTTGGGTCAGCCCCAGCATTTT
CDR3: CASSESLLGQPQHF

size: NA
D: TRBD2
V: TRBV25-1
J: TRBJ2-1
DNA: TGTGCCAGCAGTGTATTGGGTAGCGGGAGGGGGTCCTACAATGAGCAGTTCTTC
CDR3: CASSVLGSGRGSYNEQFF

size: NA
D: TRBD1
V: TRBV25-1
J: TRBJ1-1
DNA: TGTGCCAGCAGGACCTCCCGGGACAGTTGGTATGGGGAAGCTTTCTTT
CDR3: CASRTSRDSWYGEAFF

size: NA
D: NA
V: TRBV18
J: TRBJ1-1
DNA: TGTGCCAGCTCACCAAATAGAAACACTGAAGCTTTCTTT
CDR3: CASSPNRNTEAFF

size: NA
D: TRBD2
V: TRBV15
J: TRBJ2-3
DNA: TGTGCCACCAGCAGAAGACTAGCGGGAGTAACAGATACGCAGTATTTT
CDR3: CATSRRLAGVTDTQYF

size: NA
D: NA
V: TRBV10-3
J: TRBJ1-3
DNA: TGTGCCACGACGGACAGCTCTGGAAACACCATATATTTT
CDR3: CATTDSSGNTIYF

size: NA
D: NA
V: TRBV7-9
J: TRBJ1-4
DNA: TGTGCCAGCAGCTACCCCGGGGTTGGGGAAAAACTGTTTTTT
CDR3: CASSYPGVGEKLFF

size: NA
D: TRBD1
V: TRBV9
J: TRBJ2-7
DNA: TGTGCCAGCAGCGTTTCCGGGACAGGGGTCTACGAGCAGTACTTC
CDR3: CASSVSGTGVYEQYF

size: NA
D: NA
V: TRBV4-1
J: TRBJ1-5
DNA: TGCGCCAGCAGCCAAGGAGGGGTTAGCAATCAGCCCCAGCATTTT
CDR3: CASSQGGVSNQPQHF

size: NA
D: TRBD1
V: TRBV10-3
J: TRBJ1-4
DNA: TGTGCCATCAGCAAAGGGGGCGGATACGAAAAACTGTTTTTT
CDR3: CAISKGGGYEKLFF

size: NA
D: TRBD1
V: TRBV29-1
J: TRBJ1-4
DNA: TGCAGCGCGGGACAGGGGAATGAAAAACTGTTTTTT
CDR3: CSAGQGNEKLFF

size: NA
D: NA
V: TRBV2
J: TRBJ2-2
DNA: TGTGCCAGCAGTGAATGGTCAAGTGGGAACACCGGGGAGCTGTTTTTT
CDR3: CASSEWSSGNTGELFF

size: NA
D: NA
V: TRBV28
J: TRBJ2-7
DNA: TGTGCCAGCAAGGCCTTTCCGGGGCTCGGCCAGCAGTACTTC
CDR3: CASKAFPGLGQQYF

size: NA
D: NA
V: TRBV6-5
J: TRBJ1-1
DNA: TGTGCCAGCAGCGGGGACAAGGTGAACACTGAAGCTTTCTTT
CDR3: CASSGDKVNTEAFF

size: few
D: TRBD1
V: TRBV2
J: TRBJ2-7
DNA: TGTGCCAGCACCGGACAGGGGGTCTACGAGCAGTACTTC
CDR3: CASTGQGVYEQYF

size: NA
D: NA
V: TRBV4-1
J: TRBJ2-4
DNA: TGCGCCAGCAGCCAAGTAGCCAAAAACATTCAGTACTTC
CDR3: CASSQVAKNIQYF

size: NA
D: NA
V: TRBV15
J: TRBJ1-2
DNA: TGTGCCACCAGCAGAAAGGAAGCAGCAGCTAACTATGGCTACACCTTC
CDR3: CATSRKEAAANYGYTF

size: once
D: TRBD1
V: TRBV3-1/TRBV3-2
J: TRBJ1-3
DNA: TGTGCCAGCAGCCAACGACAGGGGGCCTCTGGAAACACCATATATTTT
CDR3: CASSQRQGASGNTIYF

size: NA
D: NA
V: TRBV27
J: TRBJ2-3
DNA: TGTGCCAGCAGTGGACAGAGGAAGGGAAGCACAGATACGCAGTATTTT
CDR3: CASSGQRKGSTDTQYF

size: once
D: NA
V: TRBV6-5
J: TRBJ1-3
DNA: TGTGCCAGCAGTACGCAACAGGGCTATGGAAACACCATATATTTT
CDR3: CASSTQQGYGNTIYF

size: NA
D: NA
V: TRBV6-1
J: TRBJ1-1
DNA: TGTGCCAGCAGACCAACAGGTGAAGAAACTGAAGCTTTCTTT
CDR3: CASRPTGEETEAFF

size: NA
D: TRBD1
V: TRBV4-1
J: TRBJ1-3
DNA: TGCGCCAGCAGCCAAGATTTACAGGGGCTTGGAAACACCATATATTTT
CDR3: CASSQDLQGLGNTIYF

size: NA
D: TRBD2
V: TRBV28
J: TRBJ2-1
DNA: TGTGCCAGCAGTCCCCGGGAGGGGGGACTTTACAATGAGCAGTTCTTC
CDR3: CASSPREGGLYNEQFF

size: NA
D: NA
V: TRBV10-2
J: TRBJ2-2
DNA: TGCGCCAGCAGTCCTTCAGGCACCGGGGAGCTGTTTTTT
CDR3: CASSPSGTGELFF

size: NA
D: TRBD1
V: TRBV27
J: TRBJ2-2
DNA: TGTGCCAGCAGTCCGGACAGGGCCAACGGGGAGCTGTTTTTT
CDR3: CASSPDRANGELFF

size: NA
D: TRBD2
V: TRBV7-2
J: TRBJ2-3
DNA: TGTGCCAGCAGCTTACAGTACGTGGCTAGCGGAAGCACAGATACGCAGTATTTT
CDR3: CASSLQYVASGSTDTQYF

size: NA
D: NA
V: TRBV19
J: TRBJ2-1
DNA: TGTGCCAGTAGTTCTCCGACAGTAAGCTCCTACAATGAGCAGTTCTTC
CDR3: CASSSPTVSSYNEQFF

size: NA
D: NA
V: TRBV6-4
J: TRBJ2-3
DNA: TGTGCCAGCAGTGACTCCTGGGAGAGCGATACGCAGTATTTT
CDR3: CASSDSWESDTQYF

size: NA
D: NA
V: TRBV14
J: TRBJ1-2
DNA: TGTGCCAGCAGCCAAGGAGAAGGGGTTTACTATGGCTACACCTTC
CDR3: CASSQGEGVYYGYTF

size: NA
D: NA
V: TRBV18
J: TRBJ2-1
DNA: TGTGCCAGCTCACCACCTCCGGGGAAGTGGTACAATGAGCAGTTCTTC
CDR3: CASSPPPGKWYNEQFF

size: once
D: NA
V: TRBV27
J: TRBJ2-7
DNA: TGTGCCAGCAGTTCATCGGATTCCTACGAGCAGTACTTC
CDR3: CASSSSDSYEQYF

size: NA
D: NA
V: TRBV7-9
J: TRBJ1-1
DNA: TGTGCCAGCAGCACAGACACTGAAGCTTTCTTT
CDR3: CASSTDTEAFF

size: NA
D: NA
V: TRBV19
J: TRBJ2-1
DNA: TGTGCCAGTAGTATCGACCCGAGCTCCTACAATGAGCAGTTCTTC
CDR3: CASSIDPSSYNEQFF

size: NA
D: TRBD1
V: TRBV2
J: TRBJ1-1
DNA: TGTGCCAGACTACCGACGGGACAGGCGAACACTGAAGCTTTCTTT
CDR3: CARLPTGQANTEAFF

size: NA
D: NA
V: TRBV7-6
J: TRBJ2-2
DNA: TGTGCCAGCAGCTACGGGGCGGGTAGCAACACCGGGGAGCTGTTTTTT
CDR3: CASSYGAGSNTGELFF

size: NA
D: NA
V: TRBV15
J: TRBJ1-2
DNA: TGTGCCACCAGCAGAGGGGGCAGTTCCTACTATGGCTACACCTTC
CDR3: CATSRGGSSYYGYTF

size: NA
D: NA
V: TRBV5-8
J: TRBJ1-5
DNA: TGTGCCAGCAGCTTGGATTTGGGATATCAGCCCCAGCATTTT
CDR3: CASSLDLGYQPQHF

size: NA
D: NA
V: TRBV19
J: TRBJ2-1
DNA: TGTGCCAGTAGTACCAACAGGCTTGGGGTCGGTGAGCAGTTCTTC
CDR3: CASSTNRLGVGEQFF